One sample yielded the 23 T cell receptor beta chains listed below, sequenced in a study of Graves' ophthalmopathy and Graves' hyperthyroidism. From RNA, the CDR3 regions of TCR beta chains were amplified and sequenced. The authors performed first-round RT-PCR with HTBI primers and then a second-round multiplex PCR. TCRdb ran MiXCR on the multiplex PCR reads and lists one entry per CDR3 protein. The top ten clones hold 44% of a sample with about 740,000 distinct CDR3 sequences, 40% of them seen once. The specimen was peripheral blood. These receptors came from an adult man with Graves' ophthalmopathy.

About this clonotype: The junction does not match germline at one end; this may be a read error. The rearrangement joins TRBV29-1 to TRBJ1-5, with 7 bases aligning to TRBD1. The V gene's germline CDR1 is SQVTM and CDR2 ANQGSEA. There are 13 residues in the CDR3. Written as DNA, the CDR3 is TGCAGAGTTGCCGGACAGGGCAATCAGCCCCAGCATTTT. It codes for CRVAGQGNQPQHF.

This clonotype has ten or more counts. CDR3 loop: CAISPPLQTGVNGYTF. CDR3 coding DNA: TGTGCCATCAGCCCACCACTTCAGACAGGGGTGAATGGCTACACCTTC. The chain uses TRBV10-3 and TRBJ1-2; 8 bases match TRBD1. Germline CDR1 is ENHRY and CDR2 is SYGVKD. This CDR3 has 16 residues. V was pared by 6 bases and J by 6 bases, with 15 bases of the junction left unmatched.

Concerning this clonotype: Given a much more abundant clone one base away, this may be a read error. The chain carries TRBV29-1 and TRBJ1-2, with D possibly TRBD1 on 5 matching bases. The CDR3 runs to 11 residues. V dropped 6 bases and J dropped 9 bases, with 14 bases sitting between them. CDR1 and CDR2 (germline): SQVTM, ANQGSEA. The CDR3 DNA reads as TGCAGCGTGGGGGGAGCATATAGCTACACCTTC. As protein: CSVGGAYSYTF.

As to this clonotype: One end of the junction fails to match germline, which may point to a read error. The CDR3 DNA reads TGTGCCAGCAGCCAAGGCGGGACAGGACCTTATAACTGTGGCTACACCTTC. Its protein product is CASSQGGTGPYNCGYTF. The chain recombines TRBV14 with TRBJ1-2, with TRBD1 matching 8 bases. Germline V gives CDR1 SGHDN, CDR2 FVKESK. The CDR3 spans 17 residues.

This clonotype appeared once. J is TRBJ1-5 and V is TRBV7-9, with no clear D. Germline assignment: CDR1 SEHNR and CDR2 FQNEAQ (reference sequence). V was trimmed by 5 bases and J by 11 bases, leaving 13 bases between them. The CDR3 runs to 12 residues. For the CDR3, the DNA is TGTGCCAGCAGCCCAATTGGAGCAGCCCAGCATTTT. Amino acids: CASSPIGAAQHF.

To note about this clonotype: The conserved closing phenylalanine or tryptophan is absent in this CDR3, likely reflecting a read error. The DNA is left out, because the CDR3 cannot be placed on it with certainty; the CDR3 is given as TCRdb lists it. V gene TRBV20-1 combines with J gene TRBJ1-4; TRBD1, as called in the table, went unchecked against the DNA. The CDR3 is 10 amino acids long, termini counted. The germline CDR1 and CDR2 sequences are DFQATT and SNEGSKA (reference sequence). CDR3 amino acids: CSARDGTEGY.

This chain uses TRBV4-3 with TRBJ1-4, with D perhaps matching TRBD1 (5 bases). The V and J ends lost 0 bases and 11 bases respectively, with 13 bases between them. CDR3 length: 14 residues. Per germline, CDR1 LGHNA and CDR2 YSLEER. The chain's CDR3 is CASSQEFGAPKLFF. The CDR3 DNA is TGCGCCAGCAGCCAAGAATTCGGGGCACCGAAACTGTTTTTT.

The chain employs TRBV9 and TRBJ1-1; D is unresolved. Germline-derived CDR1 and CDR2 are SGDLS and YYNGEE. This CDR3 is built from 14 residues. V lost 0 bases and J 1 base, leaving 7 bases between the germline ends. CDR3 sequence: CASSVVAGNTEAFF. DNA for the CDR3: TGTGCCAGCAGCGTAGTGGCAGGGAACACTGAAGCTTTCTTT.

This clonotype occurred many times. This chain connects TRBV12-3 or TRBV12-4 to TRBJ1-3, with a weak D call TRBD1 (5 bases). The CDR3 runs 15 residues. V was pared by 6 bases and J by 4 bases, with 16 bases between. CDR3 amino acids: CASRKTVVTGNTIYF. CDR3 sequence (DNA): TGTGCCAGCAGAAAGACAGTTGTGACAGGAAACACCATATATTTT.

Only one count was recorded for this clonotype. The chain is built from TRBV24-1 and TRBJ2-7; TRBD1 agrees at 9 bases. The CDR3 loop spans 13 amino acids. CDR1 is KGHDR and CDR2 is SFDVKD in the germline V gene. The V gene end was trimmed by 7 bases and the J gene end by 5 bases; junction bases not matched to a gene: 5. The DNA for the CDR3 is TGTGCCACCAGCCCGACAGGGGGTAACGAGCAGTACTTC. The encoded protein is CATSPTGGNEQYF.

The chain combines TRBV7-9 with TRBJ2-5; tentative D call: TRBD1 (6 bases). Trimming took 2 bases from V and 4 from J, leaving 11 bases between them. Germline CDR1 is SEHNR and CDR2 is FQNEAQ (reference sequence). The CDR3 is 14 amino acids. This chain's CDR3 is CASSLFAGAETQYF. The CDR3 coding sequence is TGTGCCAGCAGCTTATTCGCAGGGGCAGAGACCCAGTACTTC.

In its sample, this clonotype was seen many times. CDR3 nucleotides: TGTGCCAGCAGCTCGGACATTTACTCTGGAAACACCATATATTTT. The encoded protein is CASSSDIYSGNTIYF. The rearrangement joins TRBV7-9 to TRBJ1-3, with TRBD1 as a possible D gene (5 bases). Germline values: CDR1 SEHNR, CDR2 FQNEAQ (reference sequence). V was clipped by 4 bases and J by 0 bases, with 10 bases between them. This CDR3 has 15 amino acids.

This clonotype occurred many times. The chain has TRBV25-1 and TRBJ1-1; TRBD1 aligns across 12 bases. Per the germline V gene, CDR1 is MGHDK and CDR2 is SYGVNS. V lost 8 bases and J lost 6; bases outside the gene matches: 13. This CDR3 is built from 16 residues. DNA of the CDR3: TGTGCCAGCTACCCGGGACAGGGGGCGATTGGCCCTGAAGCTTTCTTT. It translates to CASYPGQGAIGPEAFF.

In regard to this clonotype: Being one base from a much bigger clone, this may be a read error. This rearrangement joins TRBV14 to TRBJ2-7; D gene uncertain. Trimming pared 6 bases from V and 4 bases from J, leaving 10 bases between. Germline V gives CDR1 SGHDN, CDR2 FVKESK. The CDR3 totals 12 residues. The CDR3 DNA reads TGTGCCAGCAGTCCCGCCCAATACGAGCAGTACTTC. Translation gives CASSPAQYEQYF.

V and J are TRBV13 and TRBJ1-1; D is perhaps TRBD1 (5 bases). CDR3 length: 13 amino acids. Germline CDR1 and CDR2: PRHDT and FYEKMQ (reference sequence). With 7 bases removed from V and 1 base from J, the gap between germline ends came to 10 bases. The CDR3 sequence is CASTPRGNTEAFF. The CDR3 region has the DNA TGTGCCAGCACCCCAAGGGGGAACACTGAAGCTTTCTTT.

This clonotype was seen just once. The chain has TRBV29-1 and TRBJ2-7; weak D call: TRBD1 (6 bases). Germline lookup yields CDR1 SQVTM and CDR2 ANQGSEA. This CDR3 is built from 13 residues. The ends were cut back, 4 bases at V and 4 bases at J, with 14 bases in the middle. The CDR3 region is CSVVGASPYEQYF. The CDR3, as DNA: TGCAGCGTTGTGGGGGCCTCCCCTTACGAGCAGTACTTC.

This clonotype was seen ten or more times. The CDR3 loop is CSVSFGDVITEAFF. The DNA for the CDR3 is TGCAGTGTATCGTTTGGGGACGTGATCACTGAAGCTTTCTTT. V gene TRBV20-1 combines with J gene TRBJ1-1; D is possibly TRBD1 (5 bases). CDR3 length: 14 amino acids. The V gene lost 7 bases and the J gene lost 4 bases, with 19 bases spanning the gap. Germline V gene data show CDR1 as DFQATT and CDR2 as SNEGSKA (reference sequence).

As regards this clonotype: This may arise from a read error, as a much more abundant clone is one base away. This chain uses TRBV10-3 with TRBJ1-5, with D possibly TRBD1 on 5 matching bases. The CDR3 consists of 15 residues. The germline gives CDR1 ENHRY, CDR2 SYGVKD. The V end was cut by 0 bases, the J end by 11 bases, with 17 bases between. CDR3 residues: CAISESKGVGRTQHF. For the CDR3, the DNA is TGTGCCATCAGTGAGTCGAAAGGGGTGGGAAGGACCCAGCATTTT.

This clonotype was counted between two and nine times. The rearrangement joins TRBV20-1 to TRBJ1-4; D remains ambiguous. The CDR3 sequence is 15 residues long. The ends were cut back, 0 bases at V and 5 bases at J, with 13 bases in the middle. The germline gives CDR1 DFQATT, CDR2 SNEGSKA (reference sequence). The DNA of the CDR3 is TGCAGTGCTAGAGACTCCCGTGGGGTGAATGAAAAACTGTTTTTT. This translates into CSARDSRGVNEKLFF.

This clonotype was found many times. This rearrangement joins TRBV7-3 to TRBJ1-4; 10 bases are shared with TRBD1. Germline V gene data show CDR1 as SGHTA and CDR2 as FQGTGA. Unmatched junction bases numbered 6, after V lost 0 bases and J lost 8 bases. The CDR3 sequence is 16 residues long. The CDR3 nucleotides read TGTGCCAGCAGCTTAACGGTGGGACAGGGGCGCGAAAAACTGTTTTTT. This codes for CASSLTVGQGREKLFF.

This clonotype has only a few counts. This rearrangement joins TRBV9 to TRBJ2-7; 7 nucleotides agree with TRBD2. The CDR3 length is 12 residues. V dropped 6 bases and J dropped 4; count of bases not matched to a gene: 4. Germline V gene data show CDR1 as SGDLS and CDR2 as YYNGEE. The CDR3 reads CASKSSGYEQYF. The CDR3 bases are TGTGCCAGCAAGTCTAGCGGATACGAGCAGTACTTC.

This clonotype was recorded many times. This chain uses TRBV12-3 or TRBV12-4 with TRBJ2-5; tentative D call: TRBD1 (6 bases). CDR3 length: 13 residues. The V gene lost 6 bases and the J gene lost 1 base, with 9 bases spanning the gap. The CDR3 DNA is TGTGCCAGCAGCCCAGGGGTCCAAGAGACCCAGTACTTC. Translation gives CASSPGVQETQYF.

This clonotype was recorded a few times. The gene calls are TRBV12-5 and TRBJ1-1; D is ambiguous. The CDR3 is made up of 14 amino acids. The V end lost 1 base, the J end lost 1 base, and 7 bases lay between the germline ends. Germline assignment: CDR1 LGHNT and CDR2 FRNRAP. Written as DNA, the CDR3 is TGTGCTAGTGGTTTGGGCAGACGGAACACTGAAGCTTTCTTT. It codes for CASGLGRRNTEAFF.